A few counts support the clone carrying this TCR beta chain. The antigen is unknown. These data belong to a study of PD-1 blockade in classical Hodgkin lymphoma. Documented time point: cycle 4 day 1 (C4D1), after about 6 weeks of nivolumab. All the patients suffered relapse after autologous stem cell transplantation, and brentuximab vedotin exposure differed. The method was immunoSEQ multiplex PCR; TCRdb's version includes in-frame clones alone and lacks a portion of them. The sample carries 15,000 to 20,000 clones, 65% to 85% recorded once. This CDR3 contains 15 residues. V lost 0 bases to trimming and J lost 6 bases; unmatched junction nucleotides: 2. Germline V gene sequence: CDR1 SGHAT, CDR2 FQNNGV. General study findings and limits: In CD4+ cells, TCR diversity went up significantly by C4D1, but in CD8+ cells it did not. Relapsed/refractory patients reportedly had lower baseline diversity than newly diagnosed patients. Anyone who began nivolumab under 1 year after ASCT was excluded.

The specimen comprised peripheral blood mononuclear cells (PBMCs), sampled before the fourth cycle of nivolumab. The J gene is TRBJ2-2, the V gene TRBV11-2; 9 bases match TRBD1. The receptor's source is a human donor with classical Hodgkin lymphoma. Here the CDR3 DNA reads TGTGCCAGCAGCTTAGACGACAGGGGGGCCGGGGAGCTGTTTTTT. This codes for CASSLDDRGAGELFF.